This T cell receptor (beta chain) was obtained from a study of cytomegalovirus exposure and HLA in healthy donors. Points from the study as a whole: HLA restriction was apparent for most CMV-associated TCR beta chains in a later analysis. In most subjects, TCR beta sequences reportedly gave accurate predictions of HLA-A and HLA-B alleles.

V lost 4 bases to trimming and J lost 4 bases, with 17 bases between them. The CDR3 is made up of 15 amino acids. CDR1 is LNHDA and CDR2 is SQIVND in the germline V gene (reference sequence). About this clone itself: Antigen: not known.

The PCR was carried out with 60 Vbeta primers and 13 Jbeta primers. Here immunoSEQ multiplex PCR was the method, and the copy in TCRdb shows in-frame clones only, minus some. The table has about 89,000 clones, roughly four fifths seen once. The V call is TRBV19, the J call TRBJ2-7; a weak D match, TRBD1 (5 bases). This receptor was obtained from a man aged 25-45 years in good health and CMV-seronegative. Source material: PBMCs. This CDR3 is CASSNRQGRFYEQYF. CDR3 DNA: TGTGCCAGTAGTAATCGGCAGGGAAGGTTTTACGAGCAGTACTTC.